The 30 T cell receptor beta chains below come from one sample, sequenced in a study of T cell responses to AZD1222 COVID-19 vaccine. Repertoires were generated with immunoSEQ multiplex PCR, while TCRdb's copy carries only in-frame clones and drops some. The sample consists of about 100,000 clones, 70% to 90% of them appearing once. Specimen: peripheral blood, collected on day 0 of AZD1222 vaccination. These receptors were obtained from an adult in good health.

The rearrangement links TRBV11-2 to TRBJ2-7, with 7 bases that match TRBD2. The germline V gene has CDR1 SGHAT and CDR2 FQNNGV. Trimming cost V 1 base and J 10 bases; bases outside gene matches: 7. This CDR3 is built from 13 residues. The CDR3 nucleotides read TGTGCCAGCAGCTTAGCCGAAACTAGCGCCCAGTACTTC. Translating it yields CASSLAETSAQYF. The full variable domain, in which reference TRBV11-2 and TRBJ2-7 provide the parts outside the CDR3, is EAGVAQSPRYKIIEKRQSVAFWCNPISGHATLYWYQQILGQGPKLLIQFQNNGVVDDSQLPKDRFSAERLKGVDSTLKIQPAKLEDSAVYLCASSLAETSAQYFGPGTRLTVT.

The chain recombines TRBV19 with TRBJ1-5; no reliable D call. CDR1 and CDR2 (germline): LNHDA, SQIVND (reference sequence). CDR3 length equals 14 residues. V was cut by 4 bases and J by 0 bases, with 7 bases left in between. The DNA for the CDR3 is TGTGCCAGTAGTAATGGGATTAGCAATCAGCCCCAGCATTTT. Protein product: CASSNGISNQPQHF.

The chain uses TRBV2 and TRBJ1-5; D is possibly TRBD1 (5 bases). V lost 4 bases to trimming and J lost 0 bases, with 13 bases between them. CDR1 and CDR2 from the germline V gene are SNHLY and FYNNEI. This CDR3 has 16 amino acids. This CDR3 reads CASSGTDTFSNQPQHF. The CDR3 coding sequence is TGTGCCAGCAGTGGAACGGACACGTTTAGCAATCAGCCCCAGCATTTT. Together with reference TRBV2 and TRBJ1-5, the CDR3 gives the full variable domain: EPEVTQTPSHQVTQMGQEVILRCVPISNHLYFYWYRQILGQKVEFLVSFYNNEISEKSEIFDDQFSVERPDGSNFTLKIRSTKLEDSAMYFCASSGTDTFSNQPQHFGDGTRLSIL.

V is TRBV7-9 and J is TRBJ2-2; unclear D gene. Germline V gives CDR1 SEHNR, CDR2 FQNEAQ (reference sequence). Trimming took 1 base from V and 0 from J, leaving 3 bases between them. The CDR3 has 14 amino acids. The CDR3, as DNA: TGTGCCAGCAGCTTAGGCGCGAACACCGGGGAGCTGTTTTTT. Translation gives CASSLGANTGELFF.

This chain links TRBV11-3 with TRBJ1-1; no reliable D call. The ends were cut back, 6 bases at V and 1 base at J, with 9 bases in the middle. From germline, CDR1 is SGHNT and CDR2 YENEEA. The CDR3 extends over 13 amino acids. CDR3 bases: TGTGCCAGCAGTTTAACCAGGAACACTGAAGCTTTCTTT. Its translation: CASSLTRNTEAFF.

V gene TRBV4-3 combines with J gene TRBJ2-3; TRBD2 agrees at 7 bases. The germline CDR1 and CDR2 sequences are LGHNA and YSLEER. The V gene end was trimmed by 1 base and the J gene end by 1 base; junction bases not matched to a gene: 5. This CDR3 has 16 residues. The CDR3 bases are TGCGCCAGCAGCCAAGCGGCGGGGGTTCGCACAGATACGCAGTATTTT. Translation gives CASSQAAGVRTDTQYF.

The chain couples TRBV27 to TRBJ1-6; 8 nucleotides align to TRBD1. Trimming at V came to 6 bases and at J to 3 bases, leaving 10 bases not matched to a gene. Germline V gene data show CDR1 as MNHEY and CDR2 as SMNVEV (reference sequence). The CDR3 covers 17 residues. CDR3 in DNA: TGTGCCAGCAGAGCCGGACAGGGCCCTATCTATAATTCACCCCTCCACTTT. Amino acids: CASRAGQGPIYNSPLHF.

The chain couples TRBV2 to TRBJ2-5; 10 bases are shared with TRBD2. The CDR3 loop spans 17 amino acids. Trimming at V came to 4 bases and at J to 7 bases, leaving 15 bases not matched to a gene. Per germline, CDR1 SNHLY and CDR2 FYNNEI. The CDR3 region is CASSGPSGGTRLGTQYF. CDR3 nucleotides: TGTGCCAGCAGTGGTCCTAGCGGGGGCACACGTCTGGGGACCCAGTACTTC.

This clone came up a few times. The CDR3 DNA is TGTGCCTGGGGGCTTCCCTACGAGCAGTACTTC. Translation gives CAWGLPYEQYF. The V gene is TRBV30, the J gene TRBJ2-7; no definite D call. The CDR3 covers 11 residues. Looked up from germline, CDR1 is GTSNPN and CDR2 is SVGIG (reference sequence). The germline V and J ends were trimmed by 5 bases and 2 bases, with 7 bases remaining between them.

The J gene is TRBJ2-1, the V gene TRBV7-6; possible D gene TRBD2, 7 bases. This CDR3 contains 16 residues. The germline V gene has CDR1 SGHVS and CDR2 FNYEAQ. V lost 4 bases to trimming and J lost 1 base, with 14 bases between them. The DNA for the CDR3 is TGTGCCAGCAGCTCTTGGGGGGGCCCTTCCTACAATGAGCAGTTCTTC. Protein sequence: CASSSWGGPSYNEQFF.

This clone was found a few times. The CDR3 end shows no conserved phenylalanine or tryptophan, and so a read error is likely. It is unclear where the CDR3 begins or ends on the DNA, so no DNA is shown, and the CDR3 is as TCRdb lists it. The chain recombines TRBV24-1 with TRBJ1-1. Termini included, the CDR3 measures 11 amino acids. Per germline, CDR1 KGHDR and CDR2 SFDVKD. CDR3 sequence reads: CATKTRDSYAD.

This chain links TRBV4-1 with TRBJ2-1; D gene ambiguous. Germline V gene data show CDR1 as MGHRA and CDR2 as YSYEKL. V was trimmed by 0 bases and J by 8 bases, leaving 14 bases between them. The CDR3 length is 15 residues. The CDR3 here is CASSQESTRYDEQFF. CDR3 nucleotide sequence: TGCGCCAGCAGCCAAGAATCGACCCGGTACGATGAGCAGTTCTTC.

The DNA of the CDR3 is TGTGCCAGTAGCATTAATAATAGCAATCAGCCCCAGCATTTT. It codes for CASSINNSNQPQHF. The chain is built from TRBV19 and TRBJ1-5; D ambiguous. This CDR3 is 14 amino acids long. V lost 6 bases and J 0 bases, leaving 9 bases between the germline ends. Germline V lookup: CDR1 LNHDA, CDR2 SQIVND (reference sequence). Full variable domain (missing parts from reference TRBV19 and TRBJ1-5): DGGITQSPKYLFRKEGQNVTLSCEQNLNHDAMYWYRQDPGQGLRLIYYSQIVNDFQKGDIAEGYSVSREKKESFPLTVTSAQKNPTAFYLCASSINNSNQPQHFGDGTRLSIL.

This clone was recorded only once. J is TRBJ2-7 and V is TRBV2, with D perhaps assigned TRBD1 or TRBD2 (5 bases each). Per the germline V gene, CDR1 is SNHLY and CDR2 is FYNNEI. Trimming pared 6 bases from V and 3 bases from J, leaving 15 bases between. The length of the CDR3 is 14 residues. CDR3 nucleotides: TGTGCCAGCAGCCCGGGACGGAACCACTACGAGCAGTACTTC. Its protein product is CASSPGRNHYEQYF.

The CDR3 sequence is CASSIRGEKLFF. The CDR3 bases are TGTGCCAGTAGTATTCGCGGGGAAAAACTGTTTTTT. The J gene is TRBJ1-4, the V gene TRBV19; D gene unclear. Trimming left V 3 bases short and J 8 bases short, with 7 bases between. This CDR3 has 12 amino acids. Germline V gene sequence: CDR1 LNHDA, CDR2 SQIVND (reference sequence).

V is TRBV5-5 and J is TRBJ2-3; D is perhaps TRBD1 (6 bases). V was clipped by 3 bases and J by 2 bases, with 13 bases between them. Germline CDR1 is SGHKS and CDR2 is YYEKEE (reference sequence). The CDR3 consists of 15 residues. CDR3 nucleotide sequence: TGTGCCAGCAGCTCGGCGGTGGGGGCCACAGATACGCAGTATTTT. Protein product: CASSSAVGATDTQYF.

CDR3 sequence (DNA): TGTGCCAGCAGTGAGGCGGGGAAAGAGACCCAGTACTTC. Protein sequence: CASSEAGKETQYF. The chain combines TRBV25-1 with TRBJ2-5; D is possibly TRBD2 (6 bases). CDR3 length: 13 amino acids. The V and J ends lost 3 bases and 3 bases respectively, with 8 bases between them. The V gene's germline CDR1 is MGHDK and CDR2 SYGVNS.

The rearrangement uses TRBV28 and TRBJ2-7; 12 nucleotides match TRBD1. Germline assignment: CDR1 MDHEN and CDR2 SYDVKM. The CDR3 totals 19 residues. J lost 4 bases, V lost 5 bases, and 18 bases had no gene match. CDR3 DNA sequence: TGTGCCAGCAGTCCCCACCCCGCCCGGGACAGGGGGCCTCTTTACGAGCAGTACTTC. Amino acid sequence: CASSPHPARDRGPLYEQYF.

CDR3 nucleotides: TGCGCCATTTTACAGGGGTACAATGAGCAGTTCTTC. This sequence encodes CAILQGYNEQFF. V is TRBV10-2 and J is TRBJ2-1, with 7 bases aligning to TRBD1. Germline V CDR1 and CDR2: WSHSY, SAAADI. The junction had 4 bases not matched to a gene; V was cut back by 10 bases and J by 4 bases. This CDR3 has 12 residues.

Here the CDR3 reads CASSYGQGGEKLFF. CDR3 DNA: TGTGCCAGCAGTTACGGGCAGGGTGGTGAAAAACTGTTTTTT. This chain connects TRBV6-5 to TRBJ1-4; D perhaps matches TRBD1 (5 bases). There are 14 residues in the CDR3. V was pared by 2 bases and J by 7 bases, with 11 bases between. Germline values: CDR1 MNHEY, CDR2 SVGAGI.

The V gene is TRBV7-9, the J gene TRBJ2-6; maybe TRBD2 (5 bases). This CDR3 has 16 residues. Germline V gene sequence: CDR1 SEHNR, CDR2 FQNEAQ (reference sequence). Trimming removed 0 bases from V and 3 bases from J, with 9 bases in between. In DNA form, the CDR3 reads TGTGCCAGCAGCTTAGCACGGGGAGTTGGGGCCAACGTCCTGACTTTC. It yields the protein CASSLARGVGANVLTF.

This clone was counted once. This chain uses TRBV13 with TRBJ1-3, with a weak D call TRBD1 (5 bases). The V and J ends lost 8 bases and 0 bases respectively, with 14 bases between them. Looked up from germline, CDR1 is PRHDT and CDR2 is FYEKMQ (reference sequence). This CDR3 has 15 amino acids. The CDR3 protein is CASHRGRISGNTIYF. Written as DNA, the CDR3 is TGTGCCAGCCACCGGGGACGGATCTCTGGAAACACCATATATTTT.

This clone was seen only once. This chain connects TRBV9 to TRBJ2-1; D is ambiguous. Deletions cut 0 bases from V and 7 bases from J, with 17 bases between. Germline V gene lookup returns CDR1 SGDLS and CDR2 YYNGEE. This CDR3 is 16 amino acids long. The CDR3 spells CASSVAGSLWQNEQFF. CDR3 coding DNA: TGTGCCAGCAGCGTAGCAGGCAGCCTCTGGCAGAATGAGCAGTTCTTC. Drawing the rest from reference TRBV9 and TRBJ2-1, the complete variable domain is DSGVTQTPKHLITATGQRVTLRCSPRSGDLSVYWYQQSLDQGLQFLIQYYNGEERAKGNILERFSAQQFPDLHSELNLSSLELGDSALYFCASSVAGSLWQNEQFFGPGTRLTVL.

This chain joins TRBV6-5 and TRBJ2-7; D remains unclear. The germline V and J ends were trimmed by 6 bases and 4 bases, with 7 bases remaining between them. Germline CDR1 is MNHEY and CDR2 is SVGAGI. CDR3 length: 11 residues. DNA of the CDR3: TGTGCCAGCAGGGCCCAGTACGAGCAGTACTTC. Its translation: CASRAQYEQYF.

The J gene is TRBJ1-1, the V gene TRBV19; TRBD1 matches 8 bases. Germline V lookup: CDR1 LNHDA, CDR2 SQIVND (reference sequence). J was trimmed by 5 bases and V by 5 bases; bases with no gene match: 10. The CDR3 extends over 15 amino acids. The CDR3 loop reads CASSPSDRGRTEAFF. CDR3 in DNA: TGTGCCAGTAGTCCCTCCGACAGGGGACGGACTGAAGCTTTCTTT.

The chain is built from TRBV11-3 and TRBJ1-1; D is unclear. Germline V lookup: CDR1 SGHNT, CDR2 YENEEA. The germline V and J ends were trimmed by 0 bases and 0 bases, with 11 bases remaining between them. This CDR3 spans 16 amino acids. CDR3 sequence reads: CASSLEGAALNTEAFF. CDR3 coding DNA: TGTGCCAGCAGCTTAGAGGGCGCAGCTCTGAACACTGAAGCTTTCTTT.

This chain connects TRBV30 to TRBJ1-4; 8 nucleotides line up with TRBD1. With V trimmed by 4 bases and J by 1 base, 11 bases remained unmatched. The CDR3 consists of 17 residues. CDR1 and CDR2 (germline): GTSNPN, SVGIG (reference sequence). CDR3 nucleotide sequence: TGTGCCTGGACCTGGAGGCGGACAGGGATAACTAATGAAAAACTGTTTTTT. It codes for CAWTWRRTGITNEKLFF.

The chain combines TRBV2 with TRBJ2-7, with 9 bases aligning to TRBD1. The CDR3 is made up of 11 amino acids. Germline V gene sequence: CDR1 SNHLY, CDR2 FYNNEI. The junction had 3 bases not matched to a gene; V was cut back by 4 bases and J by 11 bases. The CDR3 bases are TGTGCCAGCAGTGGACGACAGGGGGAGTACTTC. This translates into CASSGRQGEYF. Full variable domain (rest looked up from reference TRBV2 and TRBJ2-7): EPEVTQTPSHQVTQMGQEVILRCVPISNHLYFYWYRQILGQKVEFLVSFYNNEISEKSEIFDDQFSVERPDGSNFTLKIRSTKLEDSAMYFCASSGRQGEYFGPGTRLTVT.

The rearrangement joins TRBV27 to TRBJ1-1; 7 bases are shared with TRBD1. The J segment lost 0 bases and the V segment lost 2 bases, leaving 3 bases of the junction unmatched. Germline V gene lookup returns CDR1 MNHEY and CDR2 SMNVEV (reference sequence). The CDR3 is made up of 15 amino acids. CDR3 nucleotide sequence: TGTGCCAGCAGTTTACAGGGGGATATGAACACTGAAGCTTTCTTT. Translating gives CASSLQGDMNTEAFF.

V and J are TRBV28 and TRBJ1-5; no firm D call. The CDR3 has 12 amino acids. The germline CDR1 and CDR2 sequences are MDHEN and SYDVKM. V was trimmed by 7 bases and J by 5 bases, leaving 9 bases between them. The CDR3 bases are TGTGCCAGCATGGACGGTGATCAGCCCCAGCATTTT. It specifies CASMDGDQPQHF.